Shown below are 30 T cell receptor beta chains from a single sample sequenced in a study of shared clonotypes between healthy human individuals. Measured with immunoSEQ multiplex PCR; TCRdb has only the in-frame clones, and not every one. The data contain nearly 2 million clones, around 96% of them singletons. Naive CD8 cells lacked CD45RO, underwent positive selection for CCR7 and left out terminally differentiated effector memory CD45RA+ cells. The material sequenced was naive CD8+ T cells sorted from blood. All receptors derive from a man younger than 35 in good health.

The rearrangement joins TRBV14 to TRBJ2-2; D is undetermined. The CDR3 runs to 14 residues. Germline V gene lookup returns CDR1 SGHDN and CDR2 FVKESK. V shed 3 bases and J shed 2 bases, with 7 bases lying between them. CDR3 amino acids: CASSHGTNTGELFF. DNA for the CDR3: TGTGCCAGCAGCCATGGTACAAACACCGGGGAGCTGTTTTTT.

V and J are TRBV4-1 and TRBJ2-7; the match to TRBD1 covers 10 bases. Germline CDR1 reads MGHRA; CDR2 reads YSYEKL. V lost 1 base and J lost 7; bases outside the gene matches: 7. CDR3 size: 15 residues. CDR3 sequence: CASSQVDRGTLEQYF. CDR3 in DNA: TGCGCCAGCAGCCAAGTGGACAGGGGGACCTTAGAGCAGTACTTC.

The rearrangement uses TRBV6-6 and TRBJ1-1, with unresolved D. Germline V CDR1 and CDR2: MNHNY, SVGAGI (reference sequence). The V and J ends lost 3 bases and 11 bases respectively, with 16 bases between them. The CDR3 totals 13 residues. The CDR3 DNA reads as TGTGCCAGCAGTTATTCCGACCAGATCGGGGCTTTCTTT. Residues: CASSYSDQIGAFF.

The rearrangement joins TRBV30 to TRBJ1-5; perhaps TRBD1 as D (5 bases). The CDR3 is 14 amino acids. Trimming stripped 0 bases from V and 5 bases from J, with 11 bases between. CDR1 is GTSNPN and CDR2 is SVGIG in the germline V gene (reference sequence). The CDR3 nucleotides read TGTGCCTGGAGTGTAGCCCTAGGGGATCAGCCCCAGCATTTT. It translates to CAWSVALGDQPQHF.

This chain uses TRBV29-1 with TRBJ1-1; possibly TRBD1 for D (6 bases). This CDR3 contains 17 residues. Germline lookup yields CDR1 SQVTM and CDR2 ANQGSEA. V shed 4 bases and J shed 6 bases, with 27 bases lying between them. The CDR3 spells CSVVLADRTGAYAEAFF. The CDR3 DNA is TGCAGCGTTGTTCTCGCCGACCGTACGGGGGCCTATGCTGAAGCTTTCTTT. Full variable domain (remainder filled in from reference TRBV29-1 and TRBJ1-1): SAVISQKPSRDICQRGTSLTIQCQVDSQVTMMFWYRQQPGQSLTLIATANQGSEATYESGFVIDKFPISRPNLTFSTLTVSNMSPEDSSIYLCSVVLADRTGAYAEAFFGQGTRLTVV.

CDR3: CASSLIGYKGYTF. Here the CDR3 DNA reads TGTGCCAGCAGCTTAATAGGGTATAAGGGCTACACCTTC. The rearrangement uses TRBV7-9 and TRBJ1-2, with D unresolved. Germline V gives CDR1 SEHNR, CDR2 FQNEAQ (reference sequence). The V and J ends lost 2 bases and 8 bases respectively, with 12 bases between them. The length of the CDR3 is 13 residues. The whole variable domain, remainder taken from reference TRBV7-9 and TRBJ1-2, is DTGVSQNPRHKITKRGQNVTFRCDPISEHNRLYWYRQTLGQGPEFLTYFQNEAQLEKSRLLSDRFSAERPKGSFSTLEIQRTEQGDSAMYLCASSLIGYKGYTFGSGTRLTVV.

As concerns this clone: Mismatch with germline at one junction end may stem from a read error. The CDR3 loop is CASSPDRAYAQYF. In DNA form, the CDR3 reads TGTGCCAGTAGTCCTGACAGGGCTTACGCGCAGTACTTC. The chain links TRBV19 to TRBJ2-7; TRBD1 aligns across 7 bases. The CDR3 sequence is 13 residues long. The V gene's germline CDR1 is LNHDA and CDR2 SQIVND (reference sequence). The complete variable domain, with remaining parts taken from reference TRBV19 and TRBJ2-7, reads DGGITQSPKYLFRKEGQNVTLSCEQNLNHDAMYWYRQDPGQGLRLIYYSQIVNDFQKGDIAEGYSVSREKKESFPLTVTSAQKNPTAFYLCASSPDRAYAQYFGPGTRLTVT.

The chain recombines TRBV7-9 with TRBJ2-2, with D perhaps matching TRBD1 (5 bases). Trimming left V 3 bases short and J 1 base short, with 9 bases between. Germline values: CDR1 SEHNR, CDR2 FQNEAQ (reference sequence). The CDR3 is 15 amino acids. The CDR3 here is CASSFQGLNTGELFF. The CDR3 coding sequence is TGTGCCAGCAGCTTCCAGGGATTGAACACCGGGGAGCTGTTTTTT.

With regard to this clone: One end of the junction is discordant with germline, which a read error may explain. The chain links TRBV19 to TRBJ1-1; D might be TRBD1 (6 bases). The V gene's germline CDR1 is LNHDA and CDR2 SQIVND (reference sequence). This CDR3 has 13 amino acids. CDR3 protein: CASRIGGESEAFF. The CDR3 bases are TGTGCCAGTAGGATAGGGGGAGAATCTGAAGCTTTCTTT.

The chain couples TRBV7-9 to TRBJ2-5; D could derive from TRBD1 or TRBD2 (5 bases each). The CDR3 runs 15 residues. V lost 1 base and J 5 bases, leaving 14 bases between the germline ends. The V gene's germline CDR1 is SEHNR and CDR2 FQNEAQ (reference sequence). CDR3 region: CASSLEAAWGETQYF. The CDR3 bases are TGTGCCAGCAGCTTAGAGGCAGCCTGGGGGGAGACCCAGTACTTC.

The gene calls are TRBV9 and TRBJ2-3, with D possibly matching TRBD2 (7 bases). The ends were cut back, 8 bases at V and 4 bases at J, with 17 bases in the middle. This CDR3 spans 14 amino acids. Germline CDR1 reads SGDLS; CDR2 reads YYNGEE. The CDR3 sequence is CASAEGGAADTQYF. Written as DNA, the CDR3 is TGTGCCAGTGCGGAAGGGGGGGCAGCAGATACGCAGTATTTT.

The chain links TRBV28 to TRBJ1-3; the D is unclear. Trimming left V 5 bases short and J 2 bases short, with 13 bases between. This CDR3 region has 15 residues. CDR1 is MDHEN, CDR2 SYDVKM, per germline. The CDR3 DNA is TGTGCCAGCAGTCCCCTCTCGTCCGCTGGAAACACCATATATTTT. Translation: CASSPLSSAGNTIYF.

The chain uses TRBV5-4 and TRBJ2-5; TRBD1 agrees at 11 bases. CDR1 and CDR2 from the germline V gene are SGHNT and YYREEE (reference sequence). The CDR3 loop spans 15 amino acids. V shed 0 bases, J shed 5 bases, and the junction held 3 bases outside the gene matches. The CDR3 spells CASSLAGQGEETQYF. The CDR3 nucleotides read TGTGCCAGCAGCTTGGCGGGACAGGGGGAGGAGACCCAGTACTTC.

The chain links TRBV5-6 to TRBJ2-1; tentative D call: TRBD2 (7 bases). Per the germline V gene, CDR1 is SGHDT and CDR2 is YYEEEE. This CDR3 contains 17 residues. V lost 4 bases to trimming and J lost 0 bases, with 17 bases between them. CDR3 DNA sequence: TGTGCCAGCAGCCTCGAAGGGGGGGCCTACTCCTACAATGAGCAGTTCTTC. This codes for CASSLEGGAYSYNEQFF. The full variable domain, completed using reference TRBV5-6 and TRBJ2-1, is DAGVTQSPTHLIKTRGQQVTLRCSPKSGHDTVSWYQQALGQGPQFIFQYYEEEERQRGNFPDRFSGHQFPNYSSELNVNALLLGDSALYLCASSLEGGAYSYNEQFFGPGTRLTVL.

V usage is TRBV7-9 and J usage is TRBJ2-7; D remains unclear. The ends were cut back, 4 bases at V and 3 bases at J, with 4 bases in the middle. Germline V CDR1 and CDR2: SEHNR, FQNEAQ (reference sequence). The CDR3 totals 11 residues. CDR3: CASSWDYEQYF. The CDR3 coding sequence is TGTGCCAGCAGCTGGGACTACGAGCAGTACTTC. Based on the CDR3 plus reference TRBV7-9 and TRBJ2-7, the full variable domain is DTGVSQNPRHKITKRGQNVTFRCDPISEHNRLYWYRQTLGQGPEFLTYFQNEAQLEKSRLLSDRFSAERPKGSFSTLEIQRTEQGDSAMYLCASSWDYEQYFGPGTRLTVT.

This chain joins TRBV6-5 and TRBJ2-6; no clear D gene. The V end was cut by 2 bases, the J end by 1 base, with 6 bases between. CDR3 length equals 15 residues. The germline gives CDR1 MNHEY, CDR2 SVGAGI. This CDR3 is CASSYVGSGANVLTF. CDR3 nucleotide sequence: TGTGCCAGCAGTTACGTGGGGTCTGGGGCCAACGTCCTGACTTTC.

The count of this clone is one. The chain joins TRBV7-8 to TRBJ1-5, with D uncertain. Trimming removed 1 base from V and 6 bases from J, with 13 bases in between. Germline loops: CDR1 SGHVS, CDR2 FQNEAQ. The CDR3 runs to 15 residues. CDR3 coding DNA: TGTGCCAGCAGCTTAGGTCGGGGTTTAGGTCAGCCCCAGCATTTT. Protein sequence: CASSLGRGLGQPQHF. Supplemented by reference TRBV7-8 and TRBJ1-5, the full variable domain reads GAGVSQSPRYKVAKRGQDVALRCDPISGHVSLFWYQQALGQGPEFLTYFQNEAQLDKSGLPSDRFFAERPEGSVSTLKIQRTQQEDSAVYLCASSLGRGLGQPQHFGDGTRLSIL.

The chain couples TRBV9 to TRBJ2-1, with D tentatively TRBD2 (5 bases). This CDR3 contains 16 residues. CDR1 and CDR2 from the germline V gene are SGDLS and YYNGEE. V shed 0 bases and J shed 4 bases, with 14 bases lying between them. Here the CDR3 reads CASSVVAGELYNEQFF. The CDR3 coding sequence is TGTGCCAGCAGCGTAGTGGCCGGGGAGTTATACAATGAGCAGTTCTTC.

The V gene is TRBV2, the J gene TRBJ2-3; the D gene is possibly TRBD1 (5 bases). Germline loops: CDR1 SNHLY, CDR2 FYNNEI. CDR3 length equals 13 residues. The ends were cut back, 3 bases at V and 6 bases at J, with 10 bases in the middle. The CDR3 nucleotides are TGTGCCAGCAGTGAGGGGCCTTCCGATACGCAGTATTTT. It translates to CASSEGPSDTQYF. Based on the CDR3 plus reference TRBV2 and TRBJ2-3, the full variable domain is EPEVTQTPSHQVTQMGQEVILRCVPISNHLYFYWYRQILGQKVEFLVSFYNNEISEKSEIFDDQFSVERPDGSNFTLKIRSTKLEDSAMYFCASSEGPSDTQYFGPGTRLTVL.

The J gene is TRBJ2-7, the V gene TRBV6-5, with a weak D call TRBD1 (5 bases). CDR3 length: 16 residues. The V end lost 0 bases, the J end lost 0 bases, and 12 bases lay between the germline ends. The germline gives CDR1 MNHEY, CDR2 SVGAGI. The CDR3 reads CASSYSWGDSSYEQYF. DNA of the CDR3: TGTGCCAGCAGTTACTCGTGGGGCGACAGCTCCTACGAGCAGTACTTC.

This sequence joins TRBV6-5 and TRBJ1-6; perhaps TRBD1 as D (5 bases). V was pared by 6 bases and J by 9 bases, with 12 bases between. CDR3 length equals 13 residues. Germline loops: CDR1 MNHEY, CDR2 SVGAGI. CDR3 nucleotides: TGTGCCAGCAGCGGAGCAGGGCTTTCACCCCTCCACTTT. Protein: CASSGAGLSPLHF.

The chain joins TRBV7-2 to TRBJ2-2; D possibly matches TRBD1 or TRBD2 (5 bases each). Germline CDR1 reads SGHTA; CDR2 reads FQGNSA. This CDR3 is 15 amino acids long. The V end was cut by 1 base, the J end by 5 bases, with 11 bases between. CDR3: CASSLVGPGTGELFF. The DNA for the CDR3 is TGTGCCAGCAGCTTAGTGGGACCTGGGACCGGGGAGCTGTTTTTT.

V gene TRBV28 combines with J gene TRBJ2-1, with D perhaps matching TRBD2 (5 bases). Germline assignment: CDR1 MDHEN and CDR2 SYDVKM. There are 15 residues in the CDR3. Trimming removed 5 bases from V and 4 bases from J, with 15 bases in between. The CDR3 loop is CASSPEEDLYNEQFF. The CDR3 DNA reads TGTGCCAGCAGTCCCGAGGAGGACCTATACAATGAGCAGTTCTTC.

CDR3 in DNA: TGTGCCAGCAGCTTAGTAGAGGAGTCTGGGGCCAACGTCCTGACTTTC. This encodes CASSLVEESGANVLTF. The rearrangement uses TRBV7-8 and TRBJ2-6, with D unclear. V dropped 1 base and J dropped 1 base, with 8 bases sitting between them. Germline V gene sequence: CDR1 SGHVS, CDR2 FQNEAQ. CDR3 size: 16 residues.

The chain uses TRBV13 and TRBJ2-7; 8 positions agree with TRBD1. The germline V gene encodes CDR1 PRHDT and CDR2 FYEKMQ (reference sequence). The CDR3 is made up of 13 amino acids. V lost 1 base to trimming and J lost 6 bases; unmatched junction nucleotides: 2. The DNA of the CDR3 is TGTGCCAGCAGCTTAGTGGACAGGGTCGAGCAGTACTTC. Its translation: CASSLVDRVEQYF.

The J gene is TRBJ1-6, the V gene TRBV9, with D maybe TRBD1 (5 bases). Looked up from germline, CDR1 is SGDLS and CDR2 is YYNGEE. The CDR3 has 15 residues. V dropped 0 bases and J dropped 11 bases, with 15 bases sitting between them. CDR3 sequence: CASSVGTGGTPPLHF. The CDR3 DNA is TGTGCCAGCAGCGTAGGAACAGGAGGGACCCCACCCCTCCACTTT.

The V gene is TRBV2, the J gene TRBJ2-1; possible D gene TRBD2, 6 bases. This CDR3 has 13 residues. Between the trimmed V and J ends, which lost 6 bases and 5 bases, there was a span of 11 bases. Germline V gives CDR1 SNHLY, CDR2 FYNNEI. CDR3 in DNA: TGTGCCAGCAGGGAATCGGGGGACAATGAGCAGTTCTTC. Residues: CASRESGDNEQFF.

The V call is TRBV6-1, the J call TRBJ1-6; no clear D. The CDR3 is made up of 16 amino acids. With 4 bases removed from V and 4 bases from J, the gap between germline ends came to 14 bases. The germline CDR1 and CDR2 sequences are MNHNS and SASEGT. DNA of the CDR3: TGTGCCAGCAGTGCCCCCCTCCACGCTTATAATTCACCCCTCCACTTT. Protein sequence: CASSAPLHAYNSPLHF.

Only one count was recorded for this clone. The rearrangement joins TRBV19 to TRBJ2-2, with TRBD2 matching over 7 bases. Germline CDR1 LNHDA, CDR2 SQIVND (reference sequence). V lost 3 bases to trimming and J lost 3 bases; unmatched junction nucleotides: 1. This CDR3 is 14 amino acids long. The DNA of the CDR3 is TGTGCCAGTAGTATCGGGGGGTACACCGGGGAGCTGTTTTTT. Translating it yields CASSIGGYTGELFF.

Note on this clone: The sample has other DNA sequences that encode this CDR3 too. V is TRBV19 and J is TRBJ2-1; D gene uncertain. The germline V gene has CDR1 LNHDA and CDR2 SQIVND (reference sequence). Trimming pared 3 bases from V and 6 bases from J, leaving 6 bases between. This CDR3 has 12 amino acids. Written as DNA, the CDR3 is TGTGCCAGTAGTATGGGTTCCAATGAGCAGTTCTTC. Amino acid sequence: CASSMGSNEQFF.